The entry below gives a single TCR beta chain sequence along with its context. The data originate from a study of blood T cell repertoires in COVID-19. Background on the study: The analysed material was cDNA or gDNA that came from T cells, B-cell-depleted T cells, or PBMCs.

The data were produced by immunoSEQ multiplex PCR, yet TCRdb's version contains in-frame clones alone and is incomplete. The repertoire holds about 82,000 clones, with about 86% as singletons. The CDR3 is 17 residues long. V gave up 2 bases and J gave up 7 bases, with 21 bases separating them. Germline values: CDR1 LGHNA, CDR2 YNFKEQ. Sequencing was carried out using peripheral blood. This chain links TRBV4-2 with TRBJ2-1; D possibly corresponds to TRBD2 (6 bases). The sequence was collected from an older woman with acute or convalescent COVID-19. The CDR3 sequence: CASSQNHRDSWANEQFF. CDR3 bases: TGTGCCAGCAGCCAAAACCATCGGGACTCCTGGGCAAATGAGCAGTTCTTC.